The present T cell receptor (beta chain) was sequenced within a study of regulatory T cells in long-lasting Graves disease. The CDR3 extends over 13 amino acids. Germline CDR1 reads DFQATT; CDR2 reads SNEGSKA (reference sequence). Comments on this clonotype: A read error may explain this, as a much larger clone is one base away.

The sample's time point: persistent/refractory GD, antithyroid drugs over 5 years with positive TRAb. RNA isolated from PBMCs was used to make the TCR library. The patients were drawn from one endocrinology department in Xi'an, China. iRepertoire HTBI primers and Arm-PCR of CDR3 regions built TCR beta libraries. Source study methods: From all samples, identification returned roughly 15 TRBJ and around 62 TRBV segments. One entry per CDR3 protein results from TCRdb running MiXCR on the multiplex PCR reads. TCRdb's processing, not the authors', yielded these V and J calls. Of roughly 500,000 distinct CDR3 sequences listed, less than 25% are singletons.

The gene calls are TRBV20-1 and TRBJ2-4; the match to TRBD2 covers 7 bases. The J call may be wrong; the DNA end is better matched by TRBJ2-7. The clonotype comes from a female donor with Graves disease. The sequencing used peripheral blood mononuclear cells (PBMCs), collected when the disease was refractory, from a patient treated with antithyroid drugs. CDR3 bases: TGCAGTGCTAGAGGACCAGCGGGAACCGAGCAGTACTTC. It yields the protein CSARGPAGTEQYF.